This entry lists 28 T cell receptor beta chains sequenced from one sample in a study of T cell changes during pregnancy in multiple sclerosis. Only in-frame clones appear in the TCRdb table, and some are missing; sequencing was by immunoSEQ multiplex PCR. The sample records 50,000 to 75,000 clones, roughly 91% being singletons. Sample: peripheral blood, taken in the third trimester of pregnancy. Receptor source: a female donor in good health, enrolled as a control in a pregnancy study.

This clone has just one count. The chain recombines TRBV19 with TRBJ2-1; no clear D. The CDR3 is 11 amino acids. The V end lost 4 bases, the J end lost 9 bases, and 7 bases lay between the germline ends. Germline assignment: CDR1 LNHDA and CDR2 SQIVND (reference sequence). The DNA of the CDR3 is TGTGCCAGTAGTAAACGGAGTGAGCAGTTCTTC. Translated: CASSKRSEQFF.

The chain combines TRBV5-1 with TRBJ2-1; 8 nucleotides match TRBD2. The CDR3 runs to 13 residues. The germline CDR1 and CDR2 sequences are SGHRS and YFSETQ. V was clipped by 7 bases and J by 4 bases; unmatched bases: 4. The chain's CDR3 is CASHLAGYNEQFF. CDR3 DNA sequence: TGCGCCAGCCACCTAGCGGGTTACAATGAGCAGTTCTTC. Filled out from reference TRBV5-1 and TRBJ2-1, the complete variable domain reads KAGVTQTPRYLIKTRGQQVTLSCSPISGHRSVSWYQQTPGQGLQFLFEYFSETQRNKGNFPGRFSGRQFSNSRSEMNVSTLELGDSALYLCASHLAGYNEQFFGPGTRLTVL.

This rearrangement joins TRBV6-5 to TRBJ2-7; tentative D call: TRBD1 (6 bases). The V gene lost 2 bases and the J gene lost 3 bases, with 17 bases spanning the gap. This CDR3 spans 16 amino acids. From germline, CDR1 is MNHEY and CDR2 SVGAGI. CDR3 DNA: TGTGCCAGCAGTTACGGGGGCCCGAATCTTAACTACGAGCAGTACTTC. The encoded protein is CASSYGGPNLNYEQYF.

The CDR3 sequence is CASSLDRDYGYTF. The CDR3 DNA reads TGTGCCAGCAGCTTGGACAGGGATTATGGCTACACCTTC. The J gene is TRBJ1-2, the V gene TRBV5-6; D is perhaps TRBD1 (6 bases). The CDR3 totals 13 residues. CDR1 SGHDT and CDR2 YYEEEE come from the germline V gene. Trimming took off 0 bases at V and 5 bases at J, with 8 bases between the two ends.

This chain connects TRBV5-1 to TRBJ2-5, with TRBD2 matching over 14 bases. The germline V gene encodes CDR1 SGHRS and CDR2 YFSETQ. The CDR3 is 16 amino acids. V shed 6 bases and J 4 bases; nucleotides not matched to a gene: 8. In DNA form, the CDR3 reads TGCGCCAGCATGACTAGCGGGGGGGCTAATTTAGAGACCCAGTACTTC. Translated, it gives CASMTSGGANLETQYF. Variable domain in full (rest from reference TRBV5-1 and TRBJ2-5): KAGVTQTPRYLIKTRGQQVTLSCSPISGHRSVSWYQQTPGQGLQFLFEYFSETQRNKGNFPGRFSGRQFSNSRSEMNVSTLELGDSALYLCASMTSGGANLETQYFGPGTRLLVL.

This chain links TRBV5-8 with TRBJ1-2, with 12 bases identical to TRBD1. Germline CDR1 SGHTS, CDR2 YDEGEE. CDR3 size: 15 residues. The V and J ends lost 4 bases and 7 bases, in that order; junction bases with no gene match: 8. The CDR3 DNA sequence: TGTGCCAGCAGCCTGATGGGACAGGGGGCCTCTGGCTACACCTTC. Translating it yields CASSLMGQGASGYTF.

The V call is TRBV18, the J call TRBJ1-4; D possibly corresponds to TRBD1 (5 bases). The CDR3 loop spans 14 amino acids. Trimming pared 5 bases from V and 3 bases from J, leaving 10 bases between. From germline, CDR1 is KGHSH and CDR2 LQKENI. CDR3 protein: CASSLTDSNEKLFF. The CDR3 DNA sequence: TGTGCCAGCTCATTGACAGACTCTAATGAAAAACTGTTTTTT.

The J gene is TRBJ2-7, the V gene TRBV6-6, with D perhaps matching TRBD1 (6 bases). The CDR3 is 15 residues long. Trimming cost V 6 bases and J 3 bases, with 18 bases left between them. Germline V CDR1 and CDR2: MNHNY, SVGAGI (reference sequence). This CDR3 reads CASSRDDRKDYEQYF. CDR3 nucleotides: TGTGCCAGCAGCCGAGACGACAGGAAAGACTACGAGCAGTACTTC.

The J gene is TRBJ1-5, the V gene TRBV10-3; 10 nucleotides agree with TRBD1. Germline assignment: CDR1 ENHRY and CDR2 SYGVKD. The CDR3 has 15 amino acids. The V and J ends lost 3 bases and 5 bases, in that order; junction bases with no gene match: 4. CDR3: CAISEGTGAYQPQHF. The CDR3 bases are TGTGCCATCAGTGAAGGGACAGGGGCATATCAGCCCCAGCATTTT.

For the CDR3, the DNA is TGTGCCAGCAGACAGGACCGGGAGGGCCGGTACGAGCAGTACTTC. Translating gives CASRQDREGRYEQYF. The chain has TRBV5-6 and TRBJ2-7; 8 bases agree with TRBD2. V was clipped by 5 bases and J by 4 bases; unmatched bases: 11. This CDR3 region has 15 residues. Germline V gives CDR1 SGHDT, CDR2 YYEEEE.

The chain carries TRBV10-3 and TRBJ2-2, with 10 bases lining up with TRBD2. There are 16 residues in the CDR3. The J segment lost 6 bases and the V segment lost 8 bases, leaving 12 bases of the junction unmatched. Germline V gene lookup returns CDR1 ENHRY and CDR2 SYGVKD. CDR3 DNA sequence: TGTGCCATCCCGGCTAGCGGGGGCCTCACCCCCGGGGAGCTGTTTTTT. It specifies CAIPASGGLTPGELFF.

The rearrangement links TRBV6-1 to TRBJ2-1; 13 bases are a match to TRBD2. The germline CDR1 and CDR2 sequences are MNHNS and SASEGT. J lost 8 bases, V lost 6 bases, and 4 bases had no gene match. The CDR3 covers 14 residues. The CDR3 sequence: CASRSTSGRDEQFF. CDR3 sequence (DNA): TGTGCCAGCAGGTCAACTAGCGGGAGGGATGAGCAGTTCTTC.

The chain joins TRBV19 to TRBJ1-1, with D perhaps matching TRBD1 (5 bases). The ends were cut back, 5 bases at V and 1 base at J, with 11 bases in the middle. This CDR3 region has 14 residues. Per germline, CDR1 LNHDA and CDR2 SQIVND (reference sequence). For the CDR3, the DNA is TGTGCCAGTAGTCTGGGGCGGGAGAACACTGAAGCTTTCTTT. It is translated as CASSLGRENTEAFF.

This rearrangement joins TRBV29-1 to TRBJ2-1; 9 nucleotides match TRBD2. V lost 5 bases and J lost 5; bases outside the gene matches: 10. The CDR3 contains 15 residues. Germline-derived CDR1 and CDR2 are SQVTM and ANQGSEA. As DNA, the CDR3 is TGCAGCGTTCAGATAGGGCTAGCGGGAAACAATGAGCAGTTCTTC. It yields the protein CSVQIGLAGNNEQFF.

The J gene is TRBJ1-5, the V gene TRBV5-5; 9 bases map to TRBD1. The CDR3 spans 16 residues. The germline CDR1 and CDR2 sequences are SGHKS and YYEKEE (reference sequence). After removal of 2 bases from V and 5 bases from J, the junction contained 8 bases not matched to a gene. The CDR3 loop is CASSLLGGQGYQPQHF. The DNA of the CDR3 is TGTGCCAGCAGCTTATTGGGGGGACAGGGATATCAGCCCCAGCATTTT.

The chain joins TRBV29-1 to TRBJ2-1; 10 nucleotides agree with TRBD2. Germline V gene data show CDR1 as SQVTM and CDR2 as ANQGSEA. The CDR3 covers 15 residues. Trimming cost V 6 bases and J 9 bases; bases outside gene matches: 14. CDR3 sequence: CSVALASGGFSEQFF. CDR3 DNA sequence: TGCAGCGTGGCGCTGGCTAGCGGGGGCTTCTCTGAGCAGTTCTTC.

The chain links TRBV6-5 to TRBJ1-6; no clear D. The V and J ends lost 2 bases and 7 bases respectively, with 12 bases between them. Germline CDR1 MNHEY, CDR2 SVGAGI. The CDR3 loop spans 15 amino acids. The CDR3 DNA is TGTGCCAGCAGTTACGACACCCCCCCGAATTCACCCCTCCACTTT. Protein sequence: CASSYDTPPNSPLHF.

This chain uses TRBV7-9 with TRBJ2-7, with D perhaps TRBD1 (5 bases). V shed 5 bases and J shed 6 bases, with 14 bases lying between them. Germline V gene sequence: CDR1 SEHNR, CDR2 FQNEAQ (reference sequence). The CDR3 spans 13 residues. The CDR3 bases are TGTGCCAGCAGCCCGCCCCAGGGATCCGAGCAGTACTTC. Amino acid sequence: CASSPPQGSEQYF.

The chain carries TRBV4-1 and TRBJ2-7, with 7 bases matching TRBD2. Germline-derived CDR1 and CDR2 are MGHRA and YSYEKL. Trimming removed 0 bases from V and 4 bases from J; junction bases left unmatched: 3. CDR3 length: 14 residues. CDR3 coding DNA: TGCGCCAGCAGCCAAGATGATAGCGGGTACGAGCAGTACTTC. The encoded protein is CASSQDDSGYEQYF.

Here the CDR3 reads CASSGSGPQHF. The CDR3 bases are TGTGCCAGCAGCGGGTCGGGGCCCCAGCATTTT. This sequence joins TRBV7-9 and TRBJ1-5; D call uncertain. Germline V lookup: CDR1 SEHNR, CDR2 FQNEAQ (reference sequence). V was pared by 5 bases and J by 9 bases, with 8 bases between. The CDR3 has 11 residues.

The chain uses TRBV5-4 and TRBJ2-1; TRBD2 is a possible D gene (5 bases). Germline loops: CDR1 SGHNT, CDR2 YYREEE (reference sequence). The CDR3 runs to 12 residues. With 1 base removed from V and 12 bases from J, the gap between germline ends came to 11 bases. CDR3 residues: CASSLPPRGQFF. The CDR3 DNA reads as TGTGCCAGCAGCTTGCCCCCCCGGGGGCAGTTCTTC.

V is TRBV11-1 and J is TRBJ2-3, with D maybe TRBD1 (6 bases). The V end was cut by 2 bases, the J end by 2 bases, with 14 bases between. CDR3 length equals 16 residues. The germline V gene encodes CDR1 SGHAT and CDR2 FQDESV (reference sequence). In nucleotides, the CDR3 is TGTGCCAGCAGCTTAACCCAGGGGCGATACACAGATACGCAGTATTTT. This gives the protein CASSLTQGRYTDTQYF. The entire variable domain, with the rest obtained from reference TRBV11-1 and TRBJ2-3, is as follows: EAEVAQSPRYKITEKSQAVAFWCDPISGHATLYWYRQILGQGPELLVQFQDESVVDDSQLPKDRFSAERLKGVDSTLKIQPAELGDSAMYLCASSLTQGRYTDTQYFGPGTRLTVL.

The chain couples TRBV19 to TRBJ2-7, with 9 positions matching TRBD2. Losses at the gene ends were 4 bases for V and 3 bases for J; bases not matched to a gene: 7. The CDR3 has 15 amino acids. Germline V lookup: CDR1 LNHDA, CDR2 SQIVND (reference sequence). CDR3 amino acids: CASSTPHSGSYEQYF. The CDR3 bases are TGTGCCAGTAGTACCCCCCATAGCGGGAGCTACGAGCAGTACTTC.

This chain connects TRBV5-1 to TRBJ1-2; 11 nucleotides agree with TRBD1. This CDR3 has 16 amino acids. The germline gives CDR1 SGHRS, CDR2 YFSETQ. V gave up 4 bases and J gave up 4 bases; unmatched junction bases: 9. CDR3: CASSGLDRGPLYGYTF. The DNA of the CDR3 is TGCGCCAGCAGCGGACTGGACAGGGGGCCCCTCTATGGCTACACCTTC.

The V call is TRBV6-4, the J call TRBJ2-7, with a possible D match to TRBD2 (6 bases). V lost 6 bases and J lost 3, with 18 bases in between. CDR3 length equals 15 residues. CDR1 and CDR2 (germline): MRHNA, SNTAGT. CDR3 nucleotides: TGTGCCAGCAGGGGAGGTGGGGGAACACGCTACGAGCAGTACTTC. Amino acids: CASRGGGGTRYEQYF.

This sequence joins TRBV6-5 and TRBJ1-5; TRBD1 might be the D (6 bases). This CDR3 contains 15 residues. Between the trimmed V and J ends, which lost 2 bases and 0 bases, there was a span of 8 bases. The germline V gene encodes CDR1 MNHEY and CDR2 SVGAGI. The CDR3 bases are TGTGCCAGCAGTTACCAACAGGGTAGCAATCAGCCCCAGCATTTT. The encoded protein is CASSYQQGSNQPQHF.

DNA for the CDR3: TGTGCCAGCTCACTACAACCAGGGGATATGTACACTGAAGCTTTCTTT. Its translation: CASSLQPGDMYTEAFF. J is TRBJ1-1 and V is TRBV18; a weak D match, TRBD1 (6 bases). The CDR3 runs 16 residues. Germline values: CDR1 KGHSH, CDR2 LQKENI. Trimming took off 4 bases at V and 3 bases at J, with 18 bases between the two ends.

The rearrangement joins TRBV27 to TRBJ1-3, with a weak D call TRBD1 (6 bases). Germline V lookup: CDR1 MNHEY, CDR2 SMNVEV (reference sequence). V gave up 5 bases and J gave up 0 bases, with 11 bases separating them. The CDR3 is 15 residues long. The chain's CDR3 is CASSTWTASGNTIYF. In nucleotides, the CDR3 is TGTGCCAGCAGTACCTGGACAGCCTCTGGAAACACCATATATTTT.